This T cell receptor (beta chain) was observed in a study of blood T cell repertoires in COVID-19 (dated by TCRdb to 2020 to 2022). In the study overall: Samples from collaborators originated in the United States, Italy and Spain and spanned both the acute and convalescent phases of COVID-19. Sample metadata almost always included a de-identified subject ID, COVID-19 status, age in years and sex. Deeply sampled blood TCRbeta repertoires from subjects exposed to, actively infected with, or recovered from COVID-19 were included in the dataset. Where available, HLA class I and class II types were obtained from metadata supplied by the sample provider rather than from assay-based typing. Samples came from the ongoing ImmuneRACE study (first 160 participants) plus 1,254 subjects from 6 global collaborators. The repertoires were made available in a free public database intended to serve as a resource for research on the immune response to SARS-CoV-2. The material from the prospective study consisted of cDNA or gDNA derived from T cells, B-cell-depleted T cells, or PBMCs. What the work shows at the level of the full study, not this receptor alone: How much clinical and demographic metadata was included differed by source and by participant, and the metadata was provided uncurated.

Samples from volunteer blood donors who had recovered from COVID-19 were contributed by a second Seattle source. Whole blood was collected in K2EDTA tubes by collaborating institutions according to the institutions' own protocols. Collaborator samples were shipped for TCRbeta analysis as frozen whole blood, isolated PBMCs, or DNA extracted from either sample type. The immunoSEQ Assay, a bias-controlled multiplex PCR, was used to amplify TCRbeta CDR3 regions from genomic DNA. The paper's data handling went like this. The number of nucleated cells in each sample was estimated by amplification of reference gene primers within the assay. Sequence reads were collapsed and filtered to measure the absolute abundance of every unique TCRbeta CDR3 rearrangement. Productive Simpson clonality was computed per sample as the square root of Simpson's diversity index over productive rearrangements. The clones in this table, taken by TCRdb from immuneACCESS, are in-frame only. Not every clone is retained; where verified, under half of the shortfall comes from an unresolved V gene, and the cause of the rest is unknown. From that table come the V and J calls and clone size; the DNA was used to work out D and trimming. The sample data list fewer than 300,000 clones, and about 89% of these were observed just once. Approximately 9.4% of the sample is in the top ten clones.

Concerning this clone itself: Its cognate antigen has yet to be identified. Within one base of it there is no much larger clone, and no base qualities were kept.

The sequence came from a man aged 40-49 years who had recovered from COVID-19. The specimen was peripheral blood.

The sequenced DNA: TGTGCCAGCAGCGATTCGGGACGGGGGGCCTACGAGCAGTACTTC. This sequence encodes CASSDSGRGAYEQYF. The chain links TRBV3-1 (or the pseudogene TRBV3-2) with TRBJ2-7, with 7 middle bases fitting TRBD2. Trimming removed 5 bases from V and 2 bases from J; the gene matches leave 9 bases unexplained. From the cysteine up to the phenylalanine, the CDR3 has a length of 15 residues. Only the CDR3 DNA is retained, 45 bases long and in frame from the first base. The germline V gene (reference sequence) provides CDR1 LGHDT and CDR2 YNNKEL.